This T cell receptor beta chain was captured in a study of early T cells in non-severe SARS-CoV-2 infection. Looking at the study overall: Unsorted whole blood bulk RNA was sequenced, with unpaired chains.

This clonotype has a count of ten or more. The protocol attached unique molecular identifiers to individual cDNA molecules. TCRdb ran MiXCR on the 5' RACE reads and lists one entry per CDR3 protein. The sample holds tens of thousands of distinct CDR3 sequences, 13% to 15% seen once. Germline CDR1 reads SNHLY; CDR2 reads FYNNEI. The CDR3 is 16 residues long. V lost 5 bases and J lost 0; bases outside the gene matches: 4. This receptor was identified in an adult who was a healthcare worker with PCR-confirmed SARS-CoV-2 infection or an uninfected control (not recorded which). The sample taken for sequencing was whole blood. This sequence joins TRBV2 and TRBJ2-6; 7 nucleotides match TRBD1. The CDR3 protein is CASSTGTASGANVLTF. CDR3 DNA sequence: TGTGCCAGCAGTACCGGGACAGCCTCTGGGGCCAACGTCCTGACTTTC. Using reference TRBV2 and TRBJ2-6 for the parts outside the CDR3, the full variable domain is EPEVTQTPSHQVTQMGQEVILRCVPISNHLYFYWYRQILGQKVEFLVSFYNNEISEKSEIFDDQFSVERPDGSNFTLKIRSTKLEDSAMYFCASSTGTASGANVLTFGAGSRLTVL.